A single sample is the source of the 26 T cell receptor beta chains below, sequenced in a study of T and B cells in COVID-19 patients. BIOMED2 TRB-A/B primer pools were used in multiplex TRB PCR. MiXCR was run by TCRdb on the multiplex PCR reads, yielding one entry per CDR3 protein. This sample has more than 13,000 distinct CDR3 sequences, with less than 35% found just once. From blood, about 240-550 ng of genomic DNA served as TRB template. The material sequenced was blood. Source of these receptors: a human donor who had recovered from COVID-19.

The genes are TRBV15 and TRBJ1-2; D gene uncertain. CDR3 length: 14 residues. The V gene lost 4 bases and the J gene lost 8 bases, with 17 bases spanning the gap. CDR1 is LNHNV, CDR2 YYDKDF, per germline (reference sequence). The CDR3 here is CATSKTPGSAGYTF. Here the CDR3 DNA reads TGTGCCACCAGCAAAACCCCGGGATCTGCGGGCTACACCTTC.

This clonotype was counted a few times. The rearrangement uses TRBV18 and TRBJ2-7, with 8 bases lining up with TRBD1. V was pared by 3 bases and J by 7 bases, with 14 bases of the junction left unmatched. Germline V gene lookup returns CDR1 KGHSH and CDR2 LQKENI. There are 16 residues in the CDR3. The CDR3, as DNA: TGTGCCAGCTCACCCCAACCCGGGACAGGAGCCCCAGAGCAGTACTTC. This sequence encodes CASSPQPGTGAPEQYF.

There are many counts of this clonotype. The V call is TRBV6-2 or TRBV6-3, the J call TRBJ2-7; 9 nucleotides line up with TRBD2. The CDR3 covers 16 residues. V was pared by 6 bases and J by 4 bases, with 13 bases of the junction left unmatched. Germline lookup yields CDR1 MNHEY and CDR2 SVGEGT. The CDR3 bases are TGTGCCAGCAGCGTTGATCTTAGCGGGAGAAGGTACGAGCAGTACTTC. It codes for CASSVDLSGRRYEQYF.

V is TRBV13 and J is TRBJ1-4; tentative D call: TRBD1 (6 bases). V was cut by 3 bases and J by 8 bases, with 16 bases left in between. CDR1 PRHDT and CDR2 FYEKMQ come from the germline V gene (reference sequence). The CDR3 consists of 15 residues. CDR3 bases: TGTGCCAGCAGCTTGCGCGGGGGCTCAGTGGAAAAACTGTTTTTT. This encodes CASSLRGGSVEKLFF.

In its sample, this clonotype is medium-sized (0.01 to 0.1%). The genes are TRBV29-1 and TRBJ2-5; 7 bases line up with TRBD2. Germline V lookup: CDR1 SQVTM, CDR2 ANQGSEA. V shed 3 bases and J 2 bases; nucleotides not matched to a gene: 3. CDR3 length equals 13 residues. CDR3 sequence (DNA): TGCAGCGTTGAGGGAGGGCGGCAAGAGACCCAGTACTTC. Translated: CSVEGGRQETQYF.

This clonotype showed up many times. The chain uses TRBV19 and TRBJ1-1; perhaps TRBD1 as D (6 bases). The ends were cut back, 11 bases at V and 5 bases at J, with 12 bases in the middle. This CDR3 comprises 11 residues. Looked up from germline, CDR1 is LNHDA and CDR2 is SQIVND (reference sequence). CDR3 sequence reads: CASGAWTEAFF. Here the CDR3 DNA reads TGTGCCTCGGGGGCGTGGACTGAAGCTTTCTTT.

This clonotype was seen a few times. V is TRBV5-4 and J is TRBJ1-1; D remains unclear. Trimming took off 0 bases at V and 0 bases at J, with 9 bases between the two ends. The CDR3 loop spans 15 amino acids. The germline V gene has CDR1 SGHNT and CDR2 YYREEE (reference sequence). The DNA of the CDR3 is TGTGCCAGCAGCTTGGGGGCTGAACTGAACACTGAAGCTTTCTTT. Protein: CASSLGAELNTEAFF.

This clonotype was counted ten times or more. This sequence joins TRBV5-5 and TRBJ2-7; no clear D gene. The CDR3 spans 15 residues. Deletions cut 4 bases from V and 0 bases from J, with 14 bases between. Germline CDR1 is SGHKS and CDR2 is YYEKEE (reference sequence). In DNA form, the CDR3 reads TGTGCCAGCAGCCATTTGCCGGCAAGCTCCTACGAGCAGTACTTC. Its protein is CASSHLPASSYEQYF.

This chain connects TRBV4-3 to TRBJ1-2; D gene ambiguous. The germline gives CDR1 LGHNA, CDR2 YSLEER. Trimming removed 0 bases from V and 8 bases from J, with 10 bases in between. This CDR3 has 13 residues. The CDR3 region is CASSQERVGGYTF. CDR3 DNA sequence: TGCGCCAGCAGCCAAGAAAGAGTGGGAGGCTACACCTTC.

This clonotype counts as medium-sized (0.01 to 0.1%). The chain has TRBV30 and TRBJ2-3, with unresolved D. Trimming took off 3 bases at V and 5 bases at J, with 12 bases between the two ends. Per the germline V gene, CDR1 is GTSNPN and CDR2 is SVGIG (reference sequence). CDR3 length equals 13 residues. CDR3 protein: CAWSQRVGDTQYF. CDR3 nucleotides: TGTGCCTGGAGCCAGAGAGTCGGAGATACGCAGTATTTT.

This clonotype occurred a few times. The chain employs TRBV6-5 and TRBJ2-5, with 8 bases that match TRBD1. Losses at the gene ends were 5 bases for V and 5 bases for J; bases not matched to a gene: 1. The CDR3 sequence is 12 residues long. Germline CDR1 is MNHEY and CDR2 is SVGAGI. The CDR3 is CASSDRGETQYF. The CDR3 DNA is TGTGCCAGCAGTGACAGGGGCGAGACCCAGTACTTC.

J is TRBJ1-1 and V is TRBV27, with 9 bases that match TRBD1. Germline CDR1 and CDR2: MNHEY and SMNVEV (reference sequence). V lost 5 bases, J lost 1 base, and 5 bases stayed unmatched. This CDR3 has 15 amino acids. CDR3 in amino acids: CASSRRTGENTEAFF. For the CDR3, the DNA is TGTGCCAGCAGTCGCCGGACAGGGGAGAACACTGAAGCTTTCTTT.

This clonotype counts as medium-sized. V and J are TRBV29-1 and TRBJ2-3; TRBD1 agrees at 8 bases. Unmatched junction bases numbered 1, after V lost 7 bases and J lost 1 base. Germline V lookup: CDR1 SQVTM, CDR2 ANQGSEA. The CDR3 is 12 residues long. The CDR3, as DNA: TGCAGCGCGACAGGGGGCACAGATACGCAGTATTTT. Translated: CSATGGTDTQYF.

The table lists this clonotype with a count of one. This chain joins TRBV7-9 and TRBJ1-5; D unresolved. Germline V gene data show CDR1 as SEHNR and CDR2 as FQNEAQ (reference sequence). The CDR3 consists of 11 residues. The CDR3 DNA sequence: TGTGCTGTGGGAAGGGCGGAGCCCCAGCATTTT. It translates to CAVGRAEPQHF.

The V and J genes are TRBV7-9 and TRBJ2-1; tentatively, D is TRBD2 (5 bases). Germline values: CDR1 SEHNR, CDR2 FQNEAQ (reference sequence). Trimming left V 1 base short and J 3 bases short, with 13 bases between. The CDR3 is made up of 16 amino acids. The CDR3 spells CASSLVAPSGYNEQFF. As DNA, the CDR3 is TGTGCCAGCAGCTTAGTGGCCCCCAGCGGCTACAATGAGCAGTTCTTC.

There are a few counts of this clonotype. The gene calls are TRBV6-5 and TRBJ2-5, with a weak D call TRBD2 (6 bases). The ends were cut back, 2 bases at V and 3 bases at J, with 16 bases in the middle. CDR1 is MNHEY, CDR2 SVGAGI, per germline. The CDR3 has 16 amino acids. CDR3 sequence: CASSYPGTLGKETQYF. Here the CDR3 DNA reads TGTGCCAGCAGTTACCCCGGGACTCTGGGGAAAGAGACCCAGTACTTC.

This rearrangement joins TRBV6-5 to TRBJ1-1; possible D gene TRBD1, 6 bases. The CDR3 extends over 15 amino acids. Germline V CDR1 and CDR2: MNHEY, SVGAGI. V lost 0 bases and J lost 3, with 11 bases in between. CDR3 bases: TGTGCCAGCAGTTACTCTCGGGGGGCGGACACTGAAGCTTTCTTT. This encodes CASSYSRGADTEAFF.

This clonotype has only a few counts. This chain joins TRBV27 and TRBJ1-6; 8 positions agree with TRBD1. Germline CDR1 reads MNHEY; CDR2 reads SMNVEV (reference sequence). Losses at the gene ends were 3 bases for V and 6 bases for J; bases not matched to a gene: 10. CDR3 size: 17 residues. DNA for the CDR3: TGTGCCAGCAGTTTCTTTCGACGGGACAGGATTAATTCACCCCTCCACTTT. Translating gives CASSFFRRDRINSPLHF.

The chain links TRBV30 to TRBJ1-2; D is possibly TRBD1 (5 bases). The germline V and J ends were trimmed by 4 bases and 4 bases, with 10 bases remaining between them. CDR3 length equals 12 residues. CDR1 is GTSNPN, CDR2 SVGIG, per germline (reference sequence). The CDR3 spells CAWNRLTYGYTF. The DNA for the CDR3 is TGTGCCTGGAACAGGTTAACCTATGGCTACACCTTC. The full variable domain, with the rest looked up from reference TRBV30 and TRBJ1-2, is SQTIHQWPATLVQPVGSPLSLECTVEGTSNPNLYWYRQAAGRGLQLLFYSVGIGQISSEVPQNLSASRPQDRQFILSSKKLLLSDSGFYLCAWNRLTYGYTFGSGTRLTVV.

This clonotype has at least ten counts. The chain couples TRBV5-6 to TRBJ2-5; TRBD2 might be the D (6 bases). Looked up from germline, CDR1 is SGHDT and CDR2 is YYEEEE. V dropped 4 bases and J dropped 5 bases, with 18 bases sitting between them. The CDR3 has 15 amino acids. CDR3 bases: TGTGCCAGCAGCGAGGCGGGGCCAGACTCGGAGACCCAGTACTTC. It specifies CASSEAGPDSETQYF.

In this sample, this clonotype is medium-sized. The chain employs TRBV29-1 and TRBJ2-1; TRBD1 agrees at 7 bases. Per germline, CDR1 SQVTM and CDR2 ANQGSEA. The CDR3 consists of 13 residues. The V gene end was trimmed by 5 bases and the J gene end by 2 bases; junction bases not matched to a gene: 3. The CDR3 is CSVSTGTYNEQFF. DNA of the CDR3: TGCAGCGTTTCGACAGGGACCTACAATGAGCAGTTCTTC.

Of note for this clonotype: The conserved closing phenylalanine or tryptophan is absent in this CDR3, likely reflecting a read error. Because the CDR3's place on the DNA is in doubt, the DNA is left out and the CDR3 is given as listed by TCRdb. The chain recombines TRBV6-5 with TRBJ2-5. Germline V gene sequence: CDR1 MNHEY, CDR2 SVGAGI. The CDR3 length is 8 residues, termini included. The CDR3 here is CASSIEDS.

The gene calls are TRBV5-4 and TRBJ2-7; a possible D gene is TRBD2 (5 bases). Deletions cut 0 bases from V and 2 bases from J, with 12 bases between. The CDR3 consists of 15 residues. Germline V CDR1 and CDR2: SGHNT, YYREEE (reference sequence). The CDR3 region has the DNA TGTGCCAGCAGCTTGGACTCCTTGGGAGCCTACGAGCAGTACTTC. It specifies CASSLDSLGAYEQYF.

Ten or more counts support this clonotype. This chain uses TRBV7-2 with TRBJ2-5; no firm D call. Germline-derived CDR1 and CDR2 are SGHTA and FQGNSA. Trimming left V 5 bases short and J 4 bases short, with 14 bases between. The CDR3 is 14 amino acids. This chain's CDR3 is CASSLTARRETQYF. The CDR3 nucleotides are TGTGCCAGCAGCCTCACGGCCCGGCGAGAGACCCAGTACTTC.

This clonotype is classed as medium-sized. The chain's CDR3 is CASSLRQGTYEQYF. CDR3 coding DNA: TGTGCCAGCAGTTTACGGCAGGGAACCTACGAGCAGTACTTC. The chain combines TRBV27 with TRBJ2-7; D may be TRBD1 (5 bases). The CDR3 is 14 amino acids. The ends were cut back, 2 bases at V and 2 bases at J, with 10 bases in the middle. Germline loops: CDR1 MNHEY, CDR2 SMNVEV (reference sequence).

This clonotype has a handful of counts. V is TRBV6-2 or TRBV6-3 and J is TRBJ2-7; 12 bases fit TRBD2. CDR3 length: 14 residues. The germline gives CDR1 MNHEY, CDR2 SVGEGT. Germline trimming cut 6 bases from V and 5 bases from J; bases unmatched to any gene: 5. CDR3 nucleotide sequence: TGTGCCAGCAGAAGACTAGCGGGAGTTCACGAGCAGTACTTC. As protein: CASRRLAGVHEQYF.